These T cell receptor beta chains were read from a single sample in a study of CXCR3-negative and CXCR3-positive naive CD8 T cells. Each CDR3 protein gets one entry in TCRdb, which reprocessed the 5' RACE reads and gives no DNA. The repertoire table contains under 75,000 distinct CDR3 sequences. Specimen: naive CXCR3- CD8+ T cells from blood. The receptors derive from a human donor in good health. Some clones in this sample may be carry-over from other donors' samples. Both conserved end residues are part of each CDR3. Size values are once, few and many counts, or a class for expanded clones, and some rows have none.

j_gene | abundance | v_gene | CDR3aa
TRBJ2-2 | - | TRBV3-1 | CASRRQGARTGELFF
TRBJ2-7 | - | TRBV28 | CAAGSWDEQYF
TRBJ1-1 | medium-sized | TRBV4-3 | CASSQYRRGNTEAFF
TRBJ2-7 | - | TRBV18 | CASSHLGGEQYF
TRBJ2-7 | - | TRBV6-5 | CASSYSTSGGGEQYF
TRBJ2-7 | - | TRBV29-1 | CSVEGAGGTYEQYF
TRBJ2-3 | - | TRBV7-8 | CASSLMDTQYF
TRBJ2-6 | - | TRBV3-1 | CASSQGPGQDTSGANVLTF
TRBJ2-3 | - | TRBV28 | CASSLWGLAGTTDTQYF
TRBJ2-1 | - | TRBV5-1 | CASSLAPSKYNEQFF
TRBJ1-6 | - | TRBV5-1 | CAGHRNSPLHF
TRBJ1-1 | - | TRBV3-1 | CASSQEVGFLPEAFF
TRBJ1-1 | - | TRBV7-9 | CASIPGTAEAFF
TRBJ2-7 | - | TRBV6-6 | CASSHWDSRSYEQYF
TRBJ2-7 | - | TRBV5-1 | CASSLAWGGYEQYF
TRBJ1-1 | - | TRBV18 | CASQEGNTEAFF
TRBJ2-2 | - | TRBV29-1 | CSVEQGAQTDTGELFF
TRBJ1-5 | - | TRBV11-1 | CASSFGGAGNQPQHF
TRBJ2-7 | - | TRBV20-1 | CSAELGESYEQYF
TRBJ1-2 | - | TRBV29-1 | CSVGPTANYGYTF
TRBJ2-7 | - | TRBV12-3/TRBV12-4 | CASSVTGGTYYEQYF
TRBJ1-1 | - | TRBV7-3 | CASSLLGGMNTEAFF
TRBJ2-3 | - | TRBV7-3 | CASSYQRTTSGEANPDTQYF
TRBJ2-6 | - | TRBV7-9 | CASSLKQGRDGANVLTF
TRBJ2-3 | - | TRBV7-9 | CASSFEGARDTQYF
TRBJ2-7 | - | TRBV28 | CASSPTGTSGSYEQYF
TRBJ1-1 | - | TRBV20-1 | CSARENWITEAFF
TRBJ2-6 | - | TRBV10-2 | CASSIYSGANVLTF
TRBJ2-7 | - | TRBV12-3/TRBV12-4 | CASSQGASLRYEQYF
TRBJ2-3 | - | TRBV7-2 | CASSLVISTDTQYF
TRBJ2-2 | - | TRBV10-3 | CAISDKDRAFNTGELFF
TRBJ2-2 | - | TRBV15 | CATSRDRGYHGELFF
TRBJ2-1 | - | TRBV13 | CASSSGRQNEQFF
TRBJ2-1 | - | TRBV5-1 | CASSAQGSLSSYNEQFF
TRBJ1-1 | - | TRBV27 | CASGRQGPTEAFF
TRBJ1-1 | - | TRBV7-9 | CASSPSQLNTEAFF
TRBJ2-7 | - | TRBV7-9 | CASSFLDSSSYEQYF
TRBJ2-3 | - | TRBV20-1 | CSARQGQITDTQYF
TRBJ1-2 | - | TRBV15 | CATSTSRDLPSLYTF
TRBJ1-6 | - | TRBV29-1 | CSVGYGGNSPLHF
TRBJ2-3 | - | TRBV4-3 | CASSQDLNTDTQYF
TRBJ1-2 | - | TRBV4-1 | CASSQDPGQRETYGYTF
TRBJ2-7 | - | TRBV20-1 | CSAPYLVPQGTTYEQYF
TRBJ2-7 | - | TRBV29-1 | CSVVGRGGYEQYF
TRBJ2-5 | - | TRBV29-1 | CSVASYNQETQYF
TRBJ1-1 | - | TRBV29-1 | CSDLGDVGTEAFF
TRBJ2-7 | - | TRBV5-1 | CASSPGQGWDEQYF
TRBJ1-2 | - | TRBV29-1 | CSVEEGEGRNYGYTF
TRBJ1-5 | - | TRBV19 | CASSIGQGAVQPQHF
TRBJ2-7 | - | TRBV5-6 | CASSLVGGGSDEQYF
TRBJ2-1 | - | TRBV12-3/TRBV12-4 | CASSPRRHSYNEQFF